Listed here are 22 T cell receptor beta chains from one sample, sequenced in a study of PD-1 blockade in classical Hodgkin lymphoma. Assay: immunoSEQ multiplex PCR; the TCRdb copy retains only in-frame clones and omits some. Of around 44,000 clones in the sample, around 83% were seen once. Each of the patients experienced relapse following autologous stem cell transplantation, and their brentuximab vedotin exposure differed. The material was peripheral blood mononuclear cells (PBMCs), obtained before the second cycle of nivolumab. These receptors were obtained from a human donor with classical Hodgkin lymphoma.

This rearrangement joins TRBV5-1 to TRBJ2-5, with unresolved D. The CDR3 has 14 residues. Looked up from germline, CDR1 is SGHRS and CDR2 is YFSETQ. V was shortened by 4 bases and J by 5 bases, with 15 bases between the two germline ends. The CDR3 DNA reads TGCGCCAGCAGCCCCGTCCCCCCCGCGGAGACCCAGTACTTC. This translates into CASSPVPPAETQYF.

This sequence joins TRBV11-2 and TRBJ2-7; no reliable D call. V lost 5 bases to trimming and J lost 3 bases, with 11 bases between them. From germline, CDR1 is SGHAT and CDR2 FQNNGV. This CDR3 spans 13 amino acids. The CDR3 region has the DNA TGTGCCAGCAGCCAACACTATAACTACGAGCAGTACTTC. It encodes CASSQHYNYEQYF.

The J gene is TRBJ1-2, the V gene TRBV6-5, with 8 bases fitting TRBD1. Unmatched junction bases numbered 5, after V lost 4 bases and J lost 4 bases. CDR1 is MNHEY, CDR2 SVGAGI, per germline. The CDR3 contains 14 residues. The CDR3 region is CASSSDRAPYGYTF. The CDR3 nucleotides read TGTGCCAGCAGTTCGGACAGGGCCCCCTATGGCTACACCTTC.

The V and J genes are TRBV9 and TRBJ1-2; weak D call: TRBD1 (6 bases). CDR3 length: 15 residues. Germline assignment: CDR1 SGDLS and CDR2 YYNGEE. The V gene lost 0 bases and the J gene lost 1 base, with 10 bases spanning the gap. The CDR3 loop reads CASSVDRDFNYGYTF. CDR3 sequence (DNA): TGTGCCAGCAGCGTAGACAGGGATTTTAACTATGGCTACACCTTC.

The CDR3 is CASSSPDRGAYEQYF. The CDR3 DNA reads as TGTGCCAGCAGTTCCCCGGACAGGGGTGCCTACGAGCAGTACTTC. The rearrangement links TRBV6-6 to TRBJ2-7; 9 nucleotides line up with TRBD1. Germline CDR1 is MNHNY and CDR2 is SVGAGI (reference sequence). The CDR3 extends over 15 amino acids. Germline trimming cut 4 bases from V and 2 bases from J; bases unmatched to any gene: 6.

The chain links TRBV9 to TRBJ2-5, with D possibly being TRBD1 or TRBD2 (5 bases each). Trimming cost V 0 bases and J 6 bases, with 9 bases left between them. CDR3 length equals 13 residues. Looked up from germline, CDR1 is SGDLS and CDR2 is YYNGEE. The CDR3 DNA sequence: TGTGCCAGCAGCGTAGATGAGGGACAGACCCAGTACTTC. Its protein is CASSVDEGQTQYF.

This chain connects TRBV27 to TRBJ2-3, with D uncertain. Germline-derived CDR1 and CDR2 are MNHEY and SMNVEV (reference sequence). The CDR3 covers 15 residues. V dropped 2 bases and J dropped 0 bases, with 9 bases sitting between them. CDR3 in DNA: TGTGCCAGCAGTTTAGGCGGTATCAGCACAGATACGCAGTATTTT. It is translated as CASSLGGISTDTQYF.

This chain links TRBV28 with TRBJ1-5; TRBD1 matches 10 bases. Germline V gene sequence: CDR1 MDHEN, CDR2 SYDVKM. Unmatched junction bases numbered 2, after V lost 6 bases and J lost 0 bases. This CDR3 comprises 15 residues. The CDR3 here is CASRGQGYSNQPQHF. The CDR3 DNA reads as TGTGCCAGCAGGGGACAGGGGTATAGCAATCAGCCCCAGCATTTT. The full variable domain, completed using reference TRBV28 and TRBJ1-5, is DVKVTQSSRYLVKRTGEKVFLECVQDMDHENMFWYRQDPGLGLRLIYFSYDVKMKEKGDIPEGYSVSREKKERFSLILESASTNQTSMYLCASRGQGYSNQPQHFGDGTRLSIL.

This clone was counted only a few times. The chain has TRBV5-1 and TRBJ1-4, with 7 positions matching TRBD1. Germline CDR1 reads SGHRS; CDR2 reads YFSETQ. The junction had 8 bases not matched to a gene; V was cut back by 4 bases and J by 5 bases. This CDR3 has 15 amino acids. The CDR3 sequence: CASSALGQPNEKLFF. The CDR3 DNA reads TGCGCCAGCAGCGCGCTGGGACAGCCAAATGAAAAACTGTTTTTT.

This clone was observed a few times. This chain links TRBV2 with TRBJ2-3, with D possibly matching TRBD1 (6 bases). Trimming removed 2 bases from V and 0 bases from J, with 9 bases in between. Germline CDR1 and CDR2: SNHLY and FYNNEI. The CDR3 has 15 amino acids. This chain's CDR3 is CASSEYRASTDTQYF. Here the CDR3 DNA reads TGTGCCAGCAGTGAATACAGGGCCAGCACAGATACGCAGTATTTT.

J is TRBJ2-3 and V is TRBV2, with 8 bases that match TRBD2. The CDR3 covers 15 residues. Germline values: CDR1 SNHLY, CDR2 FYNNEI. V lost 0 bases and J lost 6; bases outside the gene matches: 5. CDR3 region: CASSEASAGEDTQYF. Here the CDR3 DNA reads TGTGCCAGCAGTGAAGCGTCAGCGGGGGAGGATACGCAGTATTTT. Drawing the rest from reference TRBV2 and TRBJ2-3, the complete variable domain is EPEVTQTPSHQVTQMGQEVILRCVPISNHLYFYWYRQILGQKVEFLVSFYNNEISEKSEIFDDQFSVERPDGSNFTLKIRSTKLEDSAMYFCASSEASAGEDTQYFGPGTRLTVL.

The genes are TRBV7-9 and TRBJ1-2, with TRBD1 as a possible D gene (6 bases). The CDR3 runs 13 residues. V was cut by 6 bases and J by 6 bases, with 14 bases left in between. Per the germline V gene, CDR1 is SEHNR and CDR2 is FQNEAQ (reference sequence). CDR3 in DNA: TGTGCCAGCAGGGGGGCAGGGTACAATGGCTACACCTTC. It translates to CASRGAGYNGYTF. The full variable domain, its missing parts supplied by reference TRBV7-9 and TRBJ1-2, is DTGVSQNPRHKITKRGQNVTFRCDPISEHNRLYWYRQTLGQGPEFLTYFQNEAQLEKSRLLSDRFSAERPKGSFSTLEIQRTEQGDSAMYLCASRGAGYNGYTFGSGTRLTVV.

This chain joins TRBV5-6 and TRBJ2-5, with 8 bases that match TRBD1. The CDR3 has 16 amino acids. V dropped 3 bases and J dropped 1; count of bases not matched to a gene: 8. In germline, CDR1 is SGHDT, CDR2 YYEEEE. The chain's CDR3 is CASSSEGTGFQETQYF. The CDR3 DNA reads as TGTGCCAGCAGCTCTGAGGGGACAGGATTCCAAGAGACCCAGTACTTC.

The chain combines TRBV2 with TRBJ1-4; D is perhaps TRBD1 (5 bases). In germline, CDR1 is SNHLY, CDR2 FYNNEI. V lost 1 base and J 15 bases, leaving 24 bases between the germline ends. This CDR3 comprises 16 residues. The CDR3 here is CASSEGGRGFFERVFF. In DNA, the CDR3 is TGTGCCAGCAGTGAAGGGGGACGAGGCTTTTTTGAGCGAGTGTTTTTT.

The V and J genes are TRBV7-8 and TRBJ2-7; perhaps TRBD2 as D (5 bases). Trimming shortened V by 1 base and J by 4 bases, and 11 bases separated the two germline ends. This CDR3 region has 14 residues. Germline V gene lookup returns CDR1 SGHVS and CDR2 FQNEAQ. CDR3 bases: TGTGCCAGCAGCTTAGGTACACTAGGATACGAGCAGTACTTC. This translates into CASSLGTLGYEQYF.

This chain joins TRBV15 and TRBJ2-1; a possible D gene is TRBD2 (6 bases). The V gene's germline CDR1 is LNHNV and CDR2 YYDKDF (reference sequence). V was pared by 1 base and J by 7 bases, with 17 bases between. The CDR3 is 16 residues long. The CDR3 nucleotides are TGTGCCACCAGCAGAGGAAACTTGGGACTCCATAATGAGCAGTTCTTC. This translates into CATSRGNLGLHNEQFF.

The chain's CDR3 is CASSFRGVKGYTF. The CDR3 DNA sequence: TGTGCCAGCAGTTTTCGGGGGGTGAAAGGCTACACCTTC. This rearrangement joins TRBV28 to TRBJ1-2; possibly TRBD1 for D (5 bases). The V end lost 3 bases, the J end lost 8 bases, and 13 bases lay between the germline ends. The length of the CDR3 is 13 residues. CDR1 and CDR2 from the germline V gene are MDHEN and SYDVKM.

The CDR3 nucleotides read TGTGCCAGCAGCCAATACACTCAAGCTAACTATGGCTACACCTTC. Protein: CASSQYTQANYGYTF. The chain carries TRBV16 and TRBJ1-2; unclear D gene. Germline lookup yields CDR1 KGHSY and CDR2 FQNENV. The CDR3 is made up of 15 amino acids. Trimming shortened V by 1 base and J by 0 bases, and 9 bases separated the two germline ends.

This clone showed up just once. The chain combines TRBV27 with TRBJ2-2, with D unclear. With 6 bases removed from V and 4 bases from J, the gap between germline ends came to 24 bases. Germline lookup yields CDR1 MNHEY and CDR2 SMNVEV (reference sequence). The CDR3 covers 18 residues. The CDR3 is CASSPKGLGGVITGELFF. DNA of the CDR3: TGTGCCAGCAGCCCAAAAGGATTGGGTGGGGTCATCACCGGGGAGCTGTTTTTT.

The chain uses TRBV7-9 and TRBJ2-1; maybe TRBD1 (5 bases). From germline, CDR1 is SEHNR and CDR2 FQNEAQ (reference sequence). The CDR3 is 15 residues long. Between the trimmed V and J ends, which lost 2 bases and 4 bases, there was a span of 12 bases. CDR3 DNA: TGTGCCAGCAGCTTACAGGGTACAGTATACAATGAGCAGTTCTTC. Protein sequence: CASSLQGTVYNEQFF.

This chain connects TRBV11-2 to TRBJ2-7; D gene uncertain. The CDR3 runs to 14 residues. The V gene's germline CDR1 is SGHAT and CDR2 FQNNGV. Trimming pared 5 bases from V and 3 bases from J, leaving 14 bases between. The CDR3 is CASSPFRARYEQYF. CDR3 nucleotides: TGTGCCAGCAGCCCCTTCCGGGCCCGCTACGAGCAGTACTTC.

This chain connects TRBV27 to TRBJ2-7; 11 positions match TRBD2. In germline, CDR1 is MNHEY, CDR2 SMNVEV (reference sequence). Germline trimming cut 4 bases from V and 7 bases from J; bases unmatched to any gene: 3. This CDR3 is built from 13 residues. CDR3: CASSSLAGEEQYF. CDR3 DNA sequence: TGTGCCAGCAGTTCACTAGCGGGAGAAGAGCAGTACTTC.